This entry lists 24 T cell receptor beta chains sequenced from one sample in a study of shared clonotypes between healthy human individuals. The method was immunoSEQ multiplex PCR; TCRdb's version includes in-frame clones alone and lacks a portion of them. This table holds approximately 460,000 clones, approximately 71% found once. Material for sequencing was PBMCs. All receptors come from a woman aged 40 to 50 in good health. Some clones in this sample may be carry-over from other donors' samples.

V gene TRBV19 combines with J gene TRBJ1-5; D possibly corresponds to TRBD1 (5 bases). V dropped 1 base and J dropped 7 bases, with 14 bases sitting between them. The CDR3 is 15 residues long. From germline, CDR1 is LNHDA and CDR2 SQIVND (reference sequence). CDR3 coding DNA: TGTGCCAGTAGTATAGGTCGCAGGGAGGGACAGCCCCAGCATTTT. As protein: CASSIGRREGQPQHF.

The chain couples TRBV13 to TRBJ1-1; D may be TRBD1 (6 bases). V shed 7 bases and J shed 2 bases, with 14 bases lying between them. There are 14 residues in the CDR3. Germline loops: CDR1 PRHDT, CDR2 FYEKMQ (reference sequence). This CDR3 is CASNQGLDNTEAFF. DNA of the CDR3: TGTGCCAGCAACCAGGGGCTTGATAACACTGAAGCTTTCTTT.

With regard to this clone: A read error is likely here: a far larger clone is one base away. The CDR3 sequence is CAGSLNPRGSGYNEQFF. The CDR3 nucleotides read TGTGCCGGCAGCTTAAACCCTCGCGGTAGCGGTTACAATGAGCAGTTCTTC. The chain recombines TRBV7-3 with TRBJ2-1; D might be TRBD2 (6 bases). The germline gives CDR1 SGHTA, CDR2 FQGTGA. The CDR3 runs to 17 residues.

V is TRBV27 and J is TRBJ1-1; D call uncertain. This CDR3 is 13 amino acids long. With 4 bases removed from V and 4 bases from J, the gap between germline ends came to 10 bases. CDR1 and CDR2 from the germline V gene are MNHEY and SMNVEV (reference sequence). The CDR3 nucleotides are TGTGCCAGCAGTTCAGGCTGGGGCACTGAAGCTTTCTTT. It encodes CASSSGWGTEAFF.

For this clone: This is likely an artifact of a read error, given a far larger clone one base away. The same CDR3 is also encoded by other DNA sequences in this sample. The genes are TRBV30 and TRBJ2-3; the D is unclear. The CDR3 consists of 15 residues. V lost 2 bases, J lost 2 bases, and 14 bases lay in between. Germline CDR1 is GTSNPN and CDR2 is SVGIG (reference sequence). The CDR3 DNA reads TGTGCCTGGAGTACCCCCTCAGGCGTCACAGATACGCAGTATTTT. It specifies CAWSTPSGVTDTQYF. Full variable domain (outside the CDR3, taken from reference TRBV30 and TRBJ2-3): SQTIHQWPATLVQPVGSPLSLECTVEGTSNPNLYWYRQAAGRGLQLLFYSVGIGQISSEVPQNLSASRPQDRQFILSSKKLLLSDSGFYLCAWSTPSGVTDTQYFGPGTRLTVL.

This clone has just one count. The chain joins TRBV7-2 to TRBJ2-7; D is ambiguous. Trimming took off 2 bases at V and 0 bases at J, with 5 bases between the two ends. The CDR3 loop spans 13 amino acids. Germline assignment: CDR1 SGHTA and CDR2 FQGNSA. CDR3 sequence: CASSLSASYEQYF. The CDR3 DNA sequence: TGTGCCAGCAGCTTATCTGCCTCCTACGAGCAGTACTTC.

The rearrangement joins TRBV5-1 to TRBJ2-2; D gene uncertain. CDR3 length equals 15 residues. Per germline, CDR1 SGHRS and CDR2 YFSETQ. Trimming took off 2 bases at V and 5 bases at J, with 13 bases between the two ends. CDR3 nucleotide sequence: TGCGCCAGCAGCTTACTTTCAGGCGTGACCGGGGAGCTGTTTTTT. Protein product: CASSLLSGVTGELFF. The whole variable domain, filled in from reference TRBV5-1 and TRBJ2-2, reads KAGVTQTPRYLIKTRGQQVTLSCSPISGHRSVSWYQQTPGQGLQFLFEYFSETQRNKGNFPGRFSGRQFSNSRSEMNVSTLELGDSALYLCASSLLSGVTGELFFGEGSRLTVL.

J is TRBJ2-7 and V is TRBV19; the match to TRBD1 covers 10 bases. V lost 3 bases, J lost 3 bases, and 5 bases stayed unmatched. CDR3 length: 15 amino acids. Germline CDR1 LNHDA, CDR2 SQIVND (reference sequence). CDR3 residues: CASSMFGTGVYEQYF. The CDR3 nucleotides read TGTGCCAGTAGTATGTTTGGGACAGGGGTCTACGAGCAGTACTTC.

This chain links TRBV5-1 with TRBJ2-1; TRBD2 might be the D (5 bases). The germline gives CDR1 SGHRS, CDR2 YFSETQ. The CDR3 totals 15 residues. V was pared by 3 bases and J by 0 bases, with 10 bases between. The CDR3 bases are TGCGCCAGCAGCTCTAGCCTGAGCTCCTACAATGAGCAGTTCTTC. This translates into CASSSSLSSYNEQFF.

This chain links TRBV2 with TRBJ2-7, with TRBD2 identical over 10 bases. Germline CDR1 reads SNHLY; CDR2 reads FYNNEI. The CDR3 spans 15 residues. Unmatched junction bases numbered 8, after V lost 6 bases and J lost 3 bases. CDR3 amino acids: CASRTGTSDIYEQYF. CDR3 coding DNA: TGTGCCAGCAGGACGGGGACTAGCGACATCTACGAGCAGTACTTC.

This clone turned up a few times. V is TRBV27 and J is TRBJ2-7; D is uncertain. V lost 6 bases and J 0 bases, leaving 9 bases between the germline ends. There are 13 residues in the CDR3. Germline V gives CDR1 MNHEY, CDR2 SMNVEV (reference sequence). In nucleotides, the CDR3 is TGTGCCAGCAGCCCACGCCCCTCCTACGAGCAGTACTTC. This translates into CASSPRPSYEQYF.

V gene TRBV28 combines with J gene TRBJ2-7, with 7 bases identical to TRBD1. CDR3 length: 14 amino acids. V gave up 7 bases and J gave up 6 bases; unmatched junction bases: 12. Germline values: CDR1 MDHEN, CDR2 SYDVKM. The CDR3 DNA follows: TGTGCCAGCAACAGCCCCCTACAGGGGTTCGAGCAGTACTTC. It specifies CASNSPLQGFEQYF. The whole variable domain, filled in from reference TRBV28 and TRBJ2-7, reads DVKVTQSSRYLVKRTGEKVFLECVQDMDHENMFWYRQDPGLGLRLIYFSYDVKMKEKGDIPEGYSVSREKKERFSLILESASTNQTSMYLCASNSPLQGFEQYFGPGTRLTVT.

The gene calls are TRBV19 and TRBJ1-5, with unresolved D. V was clipped by 7 bases and J by 1 base, with 20 bases between them. This CDR3 is built from 17 residues. CDR1 is LNHDA and CDR2 is SQIVND in the germline V gene (reference sequence). The CDR3 DNA follows: TGTGCCAGTATTCCCGCCTGGACCTCACGGAGCAATCAGCCCCAGCATTTT. It specifies CASIPAWTSRSNQPQHF.

Turning to this clone: A far larger clone is just one base off, so this is likely a read error. The CDR3 carries no conserved terminal phenylalanine or tryptophan, so it likely arises from a read error. The chain carries TRBV5-1 and TRBJ2-7; D not certain. Germline-derived CDR1 and CDR2 are SGHRS and YFSETQ. V was cut by 0 bases and J by 2 bases, with 12 bases left in between. The CDR3 is 15 residues long. CDR3 sequence (DNA): TGCGCCAGCAGCTTGGCCCTACAGCAGCCCTACGAGCAGTACCTC. It specifies CASSLALQQPYEQYL.

This clone was seen more than once but under ten times. V usage is TRBV2 and J usage is TRBJ2-2; 9 bases agree with TRBD1. The trim removed 6 bases at V and 3 bases at J, leaving 8 bases unmatched. CDR3 length equals 16 residues. Looked up from germline, CDR1 is SNHLY and CDR2 is FYNNEI. The CDR3 coding sequence is TGTGCCAGCAGCGCACAGGGGGCGGGTGACACCGGGGAGCTGTTTTTT. Translated: CASSAQGAGDTGELFF.

This chain joins TRBV7-2 and TRBJ2-7; a weak D match, TRBD2 (5 bases). V lost 5 bases and J 0 bases, leaving 14 bases between the germline ends. Per the germline V gene, CDR1 is SGHTA and CDR2 is FQGNSA. The CDR3 is 15 residues long. CDR3 coding DNA: TGTGCCAGCAGCCCAGACTACTCCTCCTCCTACGAGCAGTACTTC. Protein sequence: CASSPDYSSSYEQYF. Filled out from reference TRBV7-2 and TRBJ2-7, the complete variable domain reads GAGVSQSPSNKVTEKGKDVELRCDPISGHTALYWYRQSLGQGLEFLIYFQGNSAPDKSGLPSDRFSAERTGGSVSTLTIQRTQQEDSAVYLCASSPDYSSSYEQYFGPGTRLTVT.

J is TRBJ2-7 and V is TRBV9; a weak D match, TRBD2 (5 bases). V gave up 4 bases and J gave up 10 bases, with 18 bases separating them. CDR1 and CDR2 from the germline V gene are SGDLS and YYNGEE. CDR3 length: 13 amino acids. Written as DNA, the CDR3 is TGTGCCAGCAGCTCCAACCCGGCTAGCTTTCAGTACTTC. Translating it yields CASSSNPASFQYF. Together with reference TRBV9 and TRBJ2-7, the CDR3 gives the full variable domain: DSGVTQTPKHLITATGQRVTLRCSPRSGDLSVYWYQQSLDQGLQFLIQYYNGEERAKGNILERFSAQQFPDLHSELNLSSLELGDSALYFCASSSNPASFQYFGPGTRLTVT.

The V call is TRBV18, the J call TRBJ2-7; D is perhaps TRBD1 or TRBD2 (5 bases each). V lost 4 bases to trimming and J lost 2 bases, with 12 bases between them. Germline V gene data show CDR1 as KGHSH and CDR2 as LQKENI. There are 14 residues in the CDR3. CDR3: CASSLGATPYEQYF. DNA for the CDR3: TGTGCCAGCTCACTCGGGGCTACCCCCTACGAGCAGTACTTC.

CDR3 bases: TGCAGCGTTGTGGGGGATAGCAATCAGCCCCAGCATTTT. This sequence encodes CSVVGDSNQPQHF. This chain joins TRBV29-1 and TRBJ1-5; D possibly corresponds to TRBD1 (5 bases). This CDR3 is built from 13 residues. Trimming removed 4 bases at V and 0 bases at J, with 7 bases between. Germline lookup yields CDR1 SQVTM and CDR2 ANQGSEA.

On this clone: With only one base between it and a far larger clone, this is likely a read error. This same CDR3 is encoded by further DNA sequences in the sample. J is TRBJ1-4 and V is TRBV27, with TRBD1 matching over 10 bases. In germline, CDR1 is MNHEY, CDR2 SMNVEV (reference sequence). This CDR3 region has 14 residues. V shed 9 bases, J shed 7 bases, and the junction held 8 bases outside the gene matches. CDR3 coding DNA: TGTGCCAGTAGTAGACAGGGGGCGCTTGAAAAACTGTTTTTT. Translation gives CASSRQGALEKLFF.

This chain connects TRBV5-1 to TRBJ2-2; 14 nucleotides match TRBD2. J gave up 1 base and V 2 bases, and 7 bases lay outside the gene matches. This CDR3 contains 19 residues. Germline V CDR1 and CDR2: SGHRS, YFSETQ. Here the CDR3 reads CASSLTGTSGRQNTGELFF. The CDR3 bases are TGCGCCAGCAGCTTAACCGGGACTAGCGGGAGACAGAACACCGGGGAGCTGTTTTTT.

Concerning this clone itself: Mismatch with germline at one junction end may stem from a read error. The V and J genes are TRBV2 and TRBJ2-1; D ambiguous. This CDR3 has 13 amino acids. Per germline, CDR1 SNHLY and CDR2 FYNNEI. The CDR3 sequence: CATSGVGPNEQFF. The CDR3 DNA sequence: TGTGCCACCAGTGGGGTAGGCCCGAATGAGCAGTTCTTC.

This chain links TRBV4-2 with TRBJ2-5; 11 bases are shared with TRBD2. Germline trimming cut 1 base from V and 2 bases from J; bases unmatched to any gene: 3. The germline CDR1 and CDR2 sequences are LGHNA and YNFKEQ. The CDR3 totals 16 residues. DNA for the CDR3: TGTGCCAGCAGCCAAGGGGGGACTAGCGGACAAGAGACCCAGTACTTC. As protein: CASSQGGTSGQETQYF.

This clone was found once. The rearrangement joins TRBV29-1 to TRBJ2-1, with D tentatively TRBD1 or TRBD2 (6 bases each). From germline, CDR1 is SQVTM and CDR2 ANQGSEA. V was shortened by 6 bases and J by 6 bases, with 15 bases between the two germline ends. CDR3 length: 13 residues. The CDR3 loop is CSVKGGLSNEQFF. CDR3 bases: TGCAGCGTCAAGGGGGGCTTGAGCAATGAGCAGTTCTTC.